This is a list of T cell receptor beta chains from one sample in a study of cytomegalovirus exposure and HLA in healthy donors. Method: immunoSEQ multiplex PCR; TCRdb's copy keeps in-frame clones and lacks some. In the table there are 95,000 to 100,000 clones, roughly three quarters of which are singletons. Sequencing was carried out using PBMCs. These receptors were collected from a female donor in good health and CMV-seronegative. Each CDR3 is given with its conserved first and last residue. D genes are given only for firm matches. A clone size is listed for some rows: how often the clone was seen (once, few, many), or a class if it is expanded.

V	D	size	J	CDR3	DNA
TRBV9	-	-	TRBJ2-7	CASSVASTGSNYEQYF	TGTGCCAGCAGCGTAGCTTCGACAGGTAGTAATTACGAGCAGTACTTC
TRBV27	-	-	TRBJ2-7	CASSRAGGTYEQYF	TGTGCCAGCAGTAGGGCAGGAGGTACCTACGAGCAGTACTTC
TRBV5-4	-	once	TRBJ2-2	CASSLVGSANTGELFF	TGTGCCAGCAGCTTAGTTGGCAGTGCCAACACCGGGGAGCTGTTTTTT
TRBV5-6	-	few	TRBJ1-6	CASSFSGLNPYNSPLHF	TGTGCCAGCAGCTTTTCGGGGTTAAACCCCTATAATTCACCCCTCCACTTT
TRBV5-6	-	once	TRBJ1-1	CASSLVRNTEAFF	TGTGCCAGCAGCTTGGTGAGGAACACTGAAGCTTTCTTT
TRBV5-4	TRBD1	-	TRBJ2-7	CASSLDNRGYEQYF	TGTGCCAGCAGCTTGGACAACAGGGGGTACGAGCAGTACTTC
TRBV7-2	-	once	TRBJ1-1	CASSRVYNTEAFF	TGTGCCAGCAGCCGAGTATACAACACTGAAGCTTTCTTT
TRBV5-4	-	-	TRBJ2-5	CASSANQETQYF	TGTGCCAGCAGCGCTAACCAAGAGACCCAGTACTTC
TRBV5-1	-	few	TRBJ2-2	CASSLAGFGELFF	TGCGCCAGCAGCTTGGCAGGGTTCGGGGAGCTGTTTTTT
TRBV5-5	-	-	TRBJ1-2	CASSWTRGELKNYGYTF	TGTGCCAGTAGCTGGACCAGGGGAGAACTTAAGAACTATGGCTACACCTTC
TRBV5-1	TRBD1	-	TRBJ2-7	CARGGGQGKNEQYF	TGCGCCAGAGGGGGGGGACAGGGGAAGAACGAGCAGTACTTC
TRBV21-1	-	-	TRBJ1-3	CAGSKEKTGSSGNTIYF	TGTGCCGGCAGCAAAGAGAAGACTGGTAGCTCTGGAAACACCATATATTTT
TRBV14	-	-	TRBJ1-2	CASSQGIRTVLNYGYTF	TGTGCCAGCAGCCAAGGTATCCGGACAGTTCTTAACTATGGCTACACCTTC
TRBV7-9	-	few	TRBJ2-7	CASMLAGRGEQYF	TGTGCCAGCATGTTGGCGGGACGCGGGGAGCAGTACTTC
TRBV7-9	TRBD1	-	TRBJ1-2	CASSLGGQTNYGYTF	TGTGCCAGCAGCTTGGGGGGACAGACTAACTATGGCTACACCTTC
TRBV11-2	-	-	TRBJ1-1	CASSLEARGTEAFF	TGTGCCAGCAGCTTGGAGGCTCGGGGCACTGAAGCTTTCTTT
TRBV7-2	-	-	TRBJ1-2	CASSFQGSLANYGYTF	TGTGCCAGCAGCTTCCAGGGATCCCTAGCTAACTATGGCTACACCTTC
TRBV30	TRBD1	-	TRBJ1-1	CASRTGRLWAFF	TGTGCCTCGCGGACAGGGAGGCTGTGGGCTTTCTTT
TRBV27	-	-	TRBJ2-2	CASSLQQNTGELFF	TGTGCCAGCAGCCTCCAACAAAACACCGGGGAGCTGTTTTTT
TRBV5-1	TRBD1	-	TRBJ2-3	CASSMARDRAPYTQYF	TGCGCCAGCAGCATGGCCCGGGACAGGGCCCCTTATACGCAGTATTTT
TRBV6-5	-	-	TRBJ2-1	CASTRTVGYEQFF	TGTGCCAGCACCAGGACTGTGGGGTATGAGCAGTTCTTC
TRBV5-4	-	-	TRBJ2-2	CASSSPGHGTGELFF	TGTGCCAGCAGCTCCCCGGGACACGGCACCGGGGAGCTGTTTTTT
TRBV2	TRBD2	-	TRBJ2-5	CASSEQLAGGQETQYF	TGTGCCAGCAGTGAGCAACTAGCGGGGGGCCAAGAGACCCAGTACTTC
TRBV28	-	-	TRBJ1-2	CAGHRPNYGYTF	TGTGCCGGGCACAGACCTAACTATGGCTACACCTTC
TRBV5-6	-	few	TRBJ2-7	CASSIAGTTDEQYF	TGTGCCAGCAGCATAGCCGGGACAACGGACGAGCAGTACTTC
TRBV28	TRBD2	-	TRBJ2-1	CASSRAGTSGSVSYNEQFF	TGTGCCAGCAGTCGCGCCGGGACTAGCGGGAGTGTCTCCTACAATGAGCAGTTCTTC
TRBV5-3	-	-	TRBJ2-1	CARSSRCKRSLNEQFF	TGTGCCAGAAGCTCCAGGTGCAAGCGGAGCCTCAATGAGCAGTTCTTC
TRBV9	-	-	TRBJ1-2	CASSVAGGGKSAGANYGYTF	TGTGCCAGCAGCGTAGCCGGCGGGGGAAAGTCAGCCGGAGCTAACTATGGCTACACCTTC
TRBV19	-	few	TRBJ1-2	CASSIKPTVRYGYTF	TGTGCCAGTAGTATAAAACCGACAGTGAGATATGGCTACACCTTC
TRBV9	-	-	TRBJ2-3	CASSSADTQYF	TGTGCCAGCAGTTCCGCGGATACGCAGTATTTT
TRBV19	-	once	TRBJ1-4	CASSIRSGAEKLFF	TGTGCCAGTAGTATAAGGTCAGGGGCTGAAAAACTGTTTTTT
TRBV19	-	-	TRBJ2-3	CASSIRLGGRTDTQYF	TGTGCCAGTAGTATTAGATTGGGCGGGCGCACAGATACGCAGTATTTT
TRBV29-1	TRBD2	-	TRBJ2-1	CSAEVRGDYNEQFF	TGCAGCGCTGAAGTGCGGGGGGATTACAATGAGCAGTTCTTC
TRBV11-2	-	few	TRBJ1-2	CASSLVPRGYGYTF	TGTGCCAGCAGCTTAGTTCCCCGAGGGTATGGCTACACCTTC
TRBV6-5	-	few	TRBJ1-1	CATRPRLKNTEAFF	TGTGCCACCAGACCCAGGTTGAAGAACACTGAAGCTTTCTTT
TRBV7-2	-	-	TRBJ1-2	CASSPREGTNYGYTF	TGTGCCAGCAGCCCGCGGGAGGGCACTAACTATGGCTACACCTTC
TRBV11-3	TRBD2	-	TRBJ2-2	CASSPRGGNTGELFF	TGTGCCAGCAGCCCGCGGGGGGGCAACACCGGGGAGCTGTTTTTT
TRBV6-5	TRBD1	-	TRBJ1-5	CASRTDRWGNQPQHF	TGTGCCAGCAGAACGGACAGGTGGGGCAATCAGCCCCAGCATTTT
TRBV28	-	-	TRBJ2-2	CASTTLGGGGRGTGELFF	TGTGCCAGCACCACCTTAGGGGGGGGAGGTCGGGGCACCGGGGAGCTGTTTTTT
TRBV5-8	-	-	TRBJ1-1	CASSPILLKQNTEAFF	TGTGCCAGCAGCCCTATACTACTTAAGCAGAACACTGAGGCTTTCTTT
TRBV7-9	-	-	TRBJ2-2	CASSGLSGELFF	TGTGCCAGCAGTGGCTTGTCCGGGGAGCTGTTTTTT
TRBV28	TRBD2	-	TRBJ2-1	CASSFRLLAGEQFF	TGTGCCAGCAGTTTCCGGCTACTAGCGGGAGAGCAGTTCTTC
TRBV4-1	-	-	TRBJ1-3	CASSQPSPDRHSGNTIYF	TGCGCCAGCAGCCAACCTTCTCCGGACAGACACTCTGGAAACACCATATATTTT
TRBV13	-	-	TRBJ1-1	CASSLTGFSTEAFF	TGTGCCAGCAGCCTCACGGGATTTAGCACTGAAGCTTTCTTT
TRBV13	-	few	TRBJ1-1	CASSPDRAGTEAFF	TGTGCCAGCAGCCCTGACCGGGCGGGGACTGAAGCTTTCTTT
TRBV5-4	TRBD2	-	TRBJ2-3	CASSLGAGGAGTDTQYF	TGTGCCAGCAGCTTAGGGGCCGGGGGGGCCGGGACAGATACGCAGTATTTT
TRBV28	-	-	TRBJ1-2	CASSFRRGGGYTF	TGTGCCAGCAGTTTTAGAAGGGGGGGTGGCTACACCTTC
TRBV5-1	TRBD1	-	TRBJ1-2	CASSVYTGGDGYTF	TGCGCCAGCAGCGTATACACAGGGGGCGATGGCTACACCTTC
TRBV11-3	TRBD1	-	TRBJ1-1	CASSRGQGDGDTKAFF	TGTGCCAGCAGCCGGGGACAGGGGGATGGGGACACTAAAGCTTTCTTT
TRBV5-1	TRBD1	-	TRBJ1-2	CASSLGDRGYGYTF	TGCGCCAGCAGCTTGGGGGACAGGGGCTATGGCTACACCTTC
TRBV5-1	TRBD1	once	TRBJ1-5	CASSLDRGDNQPQHF	TGCGCCAGCAGCTTGGACAGGGGTGACAATCAGCCCCAGCATTTT
TRBV5-1	-	-	TRBJ1-2	CASSLGVNYGYTF	TGCGCCAGCAGCTTGGGAGTTAACTATGGCTACACCTTC
TRBV29-1	TRBD2	few	TRBJ2-7	CSVERAGGGYEQYF	TGCAGCGTTGAAAGAGCGGGAGGCGGGTACGAGCAGTACTTC
TRBV7-2	-	-	TRBJ1-1	CASSLQGHVNTEAFF	TGTGCCAGCAGCTTACAGGGCCATGTCAACACTGAAGCTTTCTTT
TRBV7-6	-	-	TRBJ2-7	CASSPRLRGETGSYEQYF	TGTGCCAGCAGCCCCAGACTCCGCGGGGAAACGGGCTCCTACGAGCAGTACTTC
TRBV11-2	-	-	TRBJ2-5	CASSLVNGGQETQYF	TGTGCCAGCAGCTTAGTGAATGGAGGCCAAGAGACCCAGTACTTC